A selection of T cell receptor beta chains follows, all from one sample in a study of early stage breast cancer tumors. Clones were read by immunoSEQ multiplex PCR, and TCRdb kept only the in-frame ones, dropping some. The sample includes some 35,000 clones, approximately 74% of them seen just once. Sequencing was carried out using blood. The receptors stem from a person aged 55-75 years with breast cancer. Both conserved end residues are trimmed from each CDR3. D genes are given only for firm matches.

CDR3 protein,J gene,D gene,V gene
ASSLGSYSYNEQF,TRBJ2-1,.,TRBV13
ASSLVVAGGPETQY,TRBJ2-5,TRBD2,TRBV7-8
SVQVALAQSRANVLT,TRBJ2-6,.,TRBV29-1
ASSHLVSGAWDEQY,TRBJ2-7,.,TRBV7-9
ASSSGGGRASGANVLT,TRBJ2-6,.,TRBV7-9
ASSLRRSGIGNNEQF,TRBJ2-1,.,TRBV7-9
ASSIGGSGSPLH,TRBJ1-6,.,TRBV19
ASSQGLAGVSYEQY,TRBJ2-7,TRBD2,TRBV4-1
ASSFADRGLGNQPQH,TRBJ1-5,TRBD1,TRBV27
ASRKTGGINQPQH,TRBJ1-5,TRBD1,TRBV5-1
ASSVGPKTEAF,TRBJ1-1,.,TRBV9
ASSSHRRENSTDTQY,TRBJ2-3,.,TRBV14
ASSLFGVGAEAF,TRBJ1-1,.,TRBV11-2
ASSVRPGNNQPQH,TRBJ1-5,.,TRBV19
ASSFRSSGNTIY,TRBJ1-3,.,TRBV5-6
ASSRNDNSPLH,TRBJ1-6,.,TRBV18
ASSPQGSSYNEQF,TRBJ2-1,TRBD1,TRBV4-1